Following are 5 T cell receptor beta chains from one sample sequenced in a study of cytomegalovirus exposure and HLA in healthy donors. Use of 60 Vbeta and 13 Jbeta primers characterized the PCR. Only in-frame clones appear in the TCRdb table, and some are missing; sequencing was by immunoSEQ multiplex PCR. The table lists more than 95,000 clones, more than 80% of them singletons. The sequencing sample was made of PBMCs. The receptors here all came from a man younger than 35 in good health and CMV-seronegative.

The rearrangement uses TRBV14 and TRBJ1-2; no definite D call. V was clipped by 4 bases and J by 4 bases, with 10 bases between them. CDR1 is SGHDN and CDR2 is FVKESK in the germline V gene. The CDR3 runs 13 residues. The CDR3 sequence: CASSRQRAYGYTF. DNA of the CDR3: TGTGCCAGCAGCCGACAACGCGCCTATGGCTACACCTTC. Complete variable domain (other parts from reference TRBV14 and TRBJ1-2): EAGVTQFPSHSVIEKGQTVTLRCDPISGHDNLYWYRRVMGKEIKFLLHFVKESKQDESGMPNNRFLAERTGGTYSTLKVQPAELEDSGVYFCASSRQRAYGYTFGSGTRLTVV.

The chain carries TRBV18 and TRBJ2-1, with 10 positions matching TRBD2. V gave up 0 bases and J gave up 6 bases; unmatched junction bases: 8. The CDR3 has 17 residues. Looked up from germline, CDR1 is KGHSH and CDR2 is LQKENI. CDR3 protein: CASSPPASGSLGNEQFF. CDR3 nucleotides: TGTGCCAGCTCACCACCGGCTAGCGGGAGCTTAGGCAATGAGCAGTTCTTC.

In regard to this clone: The identical CDR3 is also encoded by other nucleotide sequences in the sample. This chain joins TRBV7-3 and TRBJ1-1; tentative D call: TRBD1 (5 bases). Trimming stripped 2 bases from V and 3 bases from J, with 10 bases between. The length of the CDR3 is 14 residues. Germline V lookup: CDR1 SGHTA, CDR2 FQGTGA. The CDR3 reads CASSLQGGDTEAFF. In nucleotides, the CDR3 is TGTGCCAGCAGCTTACAGGGCGGCGACACTGAAGCTTTCTTT.

The V and J genes are TRBV5-1 and TRBJ2-3; 10 nucleotides align to TRBD2. Trimming at V came to 4 bases and at J to 1 base, leaving 6 bases not matched to a gene. From germline, CDR1 is SGHRS and CDR2 YFSETQ. The length of the CDR3 is 16 residues. In nucleotides, the CDR3 is TGCGCCAGCAGCAGAGGTCTAGCGGGAGGCACAGATACGCAGTATTTT. Its translation is CASSRGLAGGTDTQYF.

V is TRBV6-1 and J is TRBJ1-5; 7 bases fit TRBD1. Germline V gene sequence: CDR1 MNHNS, CDR2 SASEGT. The CDR3 covers 15 residues. The V segment lost 6 bases and the J segment 3 bases; nucleotides outside the gene matches: 8. CDR3 DNA sequence: TGTGCCAGCAGACTACAGGGGACCCTCAATCAGCCCCAGCATTTT. Protein product: CASRLQGTLNQPQHF.